A selection of T cell receptor beta chains follows, all from one sample in a study of T cell changes during pregnancy in multiple sclerosis. Libraries were prepared by immunoSEQ multiplex PCR; TCRdb keeps only in-frame clonotypes and omits some of them. The table records over 70,000 clones, 90% to 95% of them present only once. Sequenced material: peripheral blood, taken in the first trimester of pregnancy. These receptors were collected from a female donor with multiple sclerosis, enrolled in a pregnancy study. The CDR3 runs from the conserved cysteine through the conserved F or W. D genes are given only for firm matches. Not all rows give a size; the values are once, few, many and, for expanded clones, a class.

j_call v_call clone_size d_call cdr3_aa cdr3_nt
TRBJ2-1 TRBV9 . TRBD2 CASSSSGGVEFF TGTGCCAGCAGCTCTAGCGGGGGGGTGGAGTTCTTC
TRBJ2-2 TRBV9 . TRBD2 CASSVVGRGYANTGELFF TGTGCCAGCAGCGTAGTAGGGCGGGGGTACGCGAACACCGGGGAGCTGTTTTTT
TRBJ2-7 TRBV5-1 . . CASSTGSSSYEQYF TGCGCCAGCAGCACAGGGTCCAGCTCCTACGAGCAGTACTTC
TRBJ2-1 TRBV18 . . CASSPLGGSSYNEQFF TGTGCCAGCTCACCACTCGGGGGAAGCTCCTACAATGAGCAGTTCTTC
TRBJ2-3 TRBV27 . . CASSPPWAITDTQYF TGTGCCAGCAGTCCCCCGTGGGCCATCACAGATACGCAGTATTTT
TRBJ1-2 TRBV30 . . CAWSVRGMGYTF TGTGCCTGGAGTGTACGGGGTATGGGCTACACCTTC
TRBJ1-4 TRBV7-2 . . CASSLGDTNEKLFF TGTGCCAGCAGCTTAGGAGATACGAATGAAAAACTGTTTTTT
TRBJ2-2 TRBV2 . . CASSGGGGELFF TGTGCCAGCAGTGGGGGCGGCGGGGAGCTGTTTTTT
TRBJ1-2 TRBV7-3 . TRBD1 CASSSQPGQGDGYTF TGTGCCAGCAGCTCCCAACCGGGACAGGGTGACGGCTACACCTTC
TRBJ2-3 TRBV14 . . CASSQDLVWGPEGGYTDTQYF TGTGCCAGCAGCCAAGATCTCGTGTGGGGTCCCGAGGGCGGTTACACAGATACGCAGTATTTT
TRBJ1-6 TRBV7-3 . . CASSLSRDSPLHF TGTGCCAGCAGCTTAAGTCGGGATTCACCCCTCCACTTT
TRBJ2-2 TRBV5-1 once TRBD2 CASSYLTSGGTNTGELFF TGCGCCAGCAGCTACCTGACTAGCGGGGGGACGAACACCGGGGAGCTGTTTTTT
TRBJ2-1 TRBV11-3 once . CASSLHLGAYNEQFF TGTGCCAGCAGCTTACATCTGGGCGCCTACAATGAGCAGTTCTTC
TRBJ1-2 TRBV27 . . CASCPLSRGSGGYTF TGTGCCAGCTGTCCTCTAAGTAGAGGGTCGGGGGGCTACACCTTC
TRBJ2-5 TRBV7-6 . TRBD2 CASSLEFAGGTQETQYF TGTGCCAGCAGCTTAGAATTTGCGGGGGGTACCCAAGAGACCCAGTACTTC
TRBJ1-6 TRBV14 once . CASSQEGGARNSPLHF TGTGCCAGCAGCCAAGAGGGAGGGGCGCGCAATTCACCCCTCCACTTT
TRBJ1-1 TRBV7-3 . TRBD1 CASSEGAQNTEAFF TGTGCCAGCAGCGAGGGGGCTCAGAACACTGAAGCTTTCTTT
TRBJ2-7 TRBV7-9 . . CASSFRQANEQYF TGTGCCAGCAGCTTTAGACAGGCCAACGAGCAGTACTTC
TRBJ2-2 TRBV7-7 . TRBD2 CASSRRGGGELFF TGTGCTAGCTCACGCCGGGGGGGAGGGGAGCTGTTTTTT
TRBJ2-1 TRBV7-6 . TRBD1 CASSPRTGRREQFF TGTGCCAGCAGCCCCCGGACAGGGAGGCGCGAGCAGTTCTTC
TRBJ2-7 TRBV6-1 . . CASSEFEGGYEQYF TGTGCCAGCAGTGAATTCGAGGGCGGGTACGAGCAGTACTTC
TRBJ2-1 TRBV29-1 . TRBD2 CSVPRLAGGREQFF TGCAGCGTCCCACGACTAGCGGGGGGCCGGGAGCAGTTCTTC
TRBJ2-2 TRBV6-5 . TRBD2 CASSFSTTGGGELFF TGTGCCAGCAGTTTTAGTACAACGGGGGGCGGGGAGCTGTTTTTT
TRBJ1-1 TRBV13 . . CASSGYGGAGTEAFF TGTGCCAGCAGCGGGTATGGGGGGGCCGGCACTGAAGCTTTCTTT
TRBJ1-1 TRBV18 . . CASSPGPGSNTEAFF TGTGCCAGCTCACCAGGGCCGGGGAGCAACACTGAAGCTTTCTTT
TRBJ2-1 TRBV10-3 . . CAISESSSSYNEQFF TGTGCCATCAGTGAGTCGTCTAGCAGCTACAATGAGCAGTTCTTC
TRBJ2-5 TRBV7-9 . TRBD2 CASSLARGLAGQETQYF TGTGCCAGCAGCTTAGCTCGGGGACTAGCGGGGCAAGAGACCCAGTACTTC
TRBJ1-1 TRBV5-8 . TRBD1 CASSFHRGNTEAFF TGTGCCAGCAGCTTCCACAGGGGGAACACTGAAGCTTTCTTT
TRBJ2-7 TRBV5-1 . TRBD1 CASSLEATGRNEQYF TGCGCCAGCAGCTTGGAAGCGACAGGGAGAAACGAGCAGTACTTC
TRBJ1-1 TRBV5-1 . . CASSSYPGGVNTEAFF TGCGCCAGCAGCTCTTACCCAGGAGGGGTGAACACTGAAGCTTTCTTT
TRBJ2-2 TRBV7-3 . . CASSYDRDTGELFF TGTGCCAGCAGCTACGACAGAGACACCGGGGAGCTGTTTTTT
TRBJ1-3 TRBV5-6 . . CASSLMGSSGNTIYF TGTGCCAGCAGCTTGATGGGGAGCTCTGGAAACACCATATATTTT
TRBJ1-4 TRBV11-2 . TRBD1 CASSRDRDNEKLFF TGTGCCAGCAGCAGGGACAGGGATAATGAAAAACTGTTTTTT
TRBJ1-5 TRBV6-4 . TRBD1 CASSSDRDNNQPQHF TGTGCCAGCAGTTCGGACAGGGACAACAATCAGCCCCAGCATTTT
TRBJ1-2 TRBV5-1 once . CASSFDSLGYTF TGCGCCAGCAGCTTCGACAGCCTCGGCTACACCTTC
TRBJ2-2 TRBV5-1 . . CASSLSMGGTGELFF TGCGCCAGCAGCTTATCTATGGGGGGTACCGGGGAGCTGTTTTTT
TRBJ2-2 TRBV13 . TRBD2 CASSSLAGVTNTGELFF TGTGCCAGCAGCTCGCTAGCGGGGGTTACCAACACCGGGGAGCTGTTTTTT
TRBJ2-5 TRBV6-6 . . CASSLDKKTQYF TGTGCCAGCAGTTTGGACAAAAAGACCCAGTACTTC
TRBJ1-1 TRBV5-1 . TRBD1 CASTGEDRAATEAFF TGCGCCAGCACAGGGGAGGACAGGGCGGCCACTGAAGCTTTCTTT
TRBJ2-5 TRBV30 . TRBD1 CAWSRDSQETQYF TGTGCCTGGAGCCGGGACAGCCAAGAGACCCAGTACTTC
TRBJ1-6 TRBV6-5 once . CASYPRGGSPLHF TGTGCCAGCTACCCCAGGGGAGGGTCACCCCTCCACTTT
TRBJ1-4 TRBV18 . TRBD1 CASSPRDSNEKLFF TGTGCCAGCTCACCAAGGGACAGTAATGAAAAACTGTTTTTT
TRBJ1-2 TRBV9 once . CASSVGGSHGYTF TGTGCCAGCAGCGTCGGAGGGTCCCATGGCTACACCTTC
TRBJ2-6 TRBV18 . . CASSPDTGQLDSGANVLTF TGTGCCAGCTCACCTGATACAGGACAACTCGACTCTGGGGCCAACGTCCTGACTTTC
TRBJ2-2 TRBV28 . TRBD2 CASSPGGGRTGELFF TGTGCCAGCAGTCCGGGGGGGGGAAGGACCGGGGAGCTGTTTTTT
TRBJ2-1 TRBV7-9 . TRBD1 CASSRRDRGFNEQFF TGTGCCAGCAGCCGCCGGGACAGGGGGTTCAATGAGCAGTTCTTC
TRBJ2-3 TRBV12-5 . . CASGLVVLAQADTQYF TGTGCTAGTGGTTTGGTGGTACTAGCCCAGGCAGATACGCAGTATTTT
TRBJ2-1 TRBV7-3 . TRBD2 CASSLGKRGKTYNEQFF TGTGCCAGCAGTTTGGGGAAGCGGGGAAAAACCTACAATGAGCAGTTCTTC
TRBJ2-5 TRBV5-1 . TRBD2 CASSLWGGTSSQETQYF TGCGCCAGCAGCTTGTGGGGGGGGACTAGCTCACAAGAGACCCAGTACTTC
TRBJ2-3 TRBV5-5 . . CASSLESTDTQYF TGTGCCAGCAGCTTAGAGAGCACAGATACGCAGTATTTT
TRBJ1-6 TRBV5-6 . . CASSLVPGDNSPLHF TGTGCCAGCAGCTTGGTTCCGGGTGACAATTCACCCCTCCACTTT
TRBJ1-1 TRBV27 once . CASRKFQGIGVNTEAFF TGTGCCAGCAGAAAGTTCCAGGGAATTGGGGTGAACACTGAAGCTTTCTTT
TRBJ1-4 TRBV6-1 . . CASSGVGASFEKLFF TGTGCCAGCAGTGGGGTGGGGGCGAGTTTTGAAAAACTGTTTTTT
TRBJ2-2 TRBV27 . . CASSLSMGGNTGELFF TGTGCCAGCAGTTTATCGATGGGGGGGAACACCGGGGAGCTGTTTTTT
TRBJ2-7 TRBV9 . TRBD1 CASSVDGQGFYEQYF TGTGCCAGCAGCGTAGATGGACAGGGGTTTTACGAGCAGTACTTC
TRBJ2-3 TRBV2 once . CASRRLSPITDTQYF TGTGCCAGCAGAAGACTGTCCCCAATCACAGATACGCAGTATTTT
TRBJ1-1 TRBV27 . . CASSLRPMNTEAFF TGTGCCAGCAGTCTCAGGCCCATGAACACTGAAGCTTTCTTT
TRBJ2-7 TRBV4-1 . . CASSLTGWAYEQYF TGCGCCAGCAGCCTGACAGGTTGGGCCTACGAGCAGTACTTC
TRBJ2-2 TRBV11-2 . . CASSLWSTPGTGELFF TGTGCCAGCAGCTTATGGTCTACACCAGGTACCGGGGAGCTGTTTTTT